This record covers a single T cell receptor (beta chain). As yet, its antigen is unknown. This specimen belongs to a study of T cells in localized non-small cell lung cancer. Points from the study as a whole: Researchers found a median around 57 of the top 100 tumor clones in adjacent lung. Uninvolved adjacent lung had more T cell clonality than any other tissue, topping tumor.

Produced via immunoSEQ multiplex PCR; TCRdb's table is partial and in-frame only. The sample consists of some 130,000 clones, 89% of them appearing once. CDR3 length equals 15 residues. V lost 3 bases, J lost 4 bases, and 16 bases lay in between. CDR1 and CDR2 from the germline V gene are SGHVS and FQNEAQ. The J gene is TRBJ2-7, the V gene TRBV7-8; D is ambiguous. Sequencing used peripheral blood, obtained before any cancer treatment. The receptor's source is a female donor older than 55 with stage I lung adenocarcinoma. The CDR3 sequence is CASSLRILTAYEQYF. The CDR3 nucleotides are TGTGCCAGCAGCTTGAGGATATTGACGGCGTACGAGCAGTACTTC.